Presented here are 20 T cell receptor beta chains from one specimen sequenced in a study of cytomegalovirus exposure and HLA in healthy donors. Data came from immunoSEQ multiplex PCR; TCRdb stores just in-frame clones and leaves some out. The table lists 95,000 to 150,000 clones, 95% to 96% of them singletons, with 1.7% in the top ten. Source material: PBMCs. Receptors were obtained from a man younger than 35 in good health and CMV-seronegative.

V is TRBV7-8 and J is TRBJ1-5, with D possibly being TRBD1 (6 bases). The CDR3 runs to 14 residues. Germline-derived CDR1 and CDR2 are SGHVS and FQNEAQ. The germline V and J ends were trimmed by 5 bases and 7 bases, with 15 bases remaining between them. In nucleotides, the CDR3 is TGTGCCAGCAGCCCCGGGACATCCTTACAGCCCCAGCATTTT. As protein: CASSPGTSLQPQHF.

This sequence joins TRBV4-3 and TRBJ2-6, with TRBD1 identical over 9 bases. J lost 0 bases, V lost 5 bases, and 14 bases had no gene match. There are 20 residues in the CDR3. From germline, CDR1 is LGHNA and CDR2 YSLEER. The CDR3: CASSKASGTGSFSGANVLTF. The CDR3, as DNA: TGCGCCAGCAGCAAAGCTTCCGGGACAGGGTCCTTCTCTGGGGCCAACGTCCTGACTTTC.

This clone was picked up one time. The chain joins TRBV4-2 to TRBJ1-5, with 9 nucleotides matching TRBD1. Germline V lookup: CDR1 LGHNA, CDR2 YNFKEQ. There are 18 residues in the CDR3. The ends lost 4 bases at V and 2 bases at J; junction bases unmatched: 12. The CDR3 region is CASSLKRGQGHGNQPQHF. Here the CDR3 DNA reads TGTGCCAGCAGCCTTAAACGGGGACAGGGACACGGCAATCAGCCCCAGCATTTT.

This rearrangement joins TRBV27 to TRBJ1-2; weak D call: TRBD1 (5 bases). The CDR3 has 15 residues. The germline CDR1 and CDR2 sequences are MNHEY and SMNVEV (reference sequence). Trimming left V 6 bases short and J 0 bases short, with 14 bases between. The CDR3 loop reads CASRVTAAANYGYTF. CDR3 coding DNA: TGTGCCAGCAGAGTGACAGCCGCCGCTAACTATGGCTACACCTTC.

The gene calls are TRBV7-2 and TRBJ2-7, with D unresolved. This CDR3 region has 17 residues. The germline CDR1 and CDR2 sequences are SGHTA and FQGNSA. Trimming took off 0 bases at V and 0 bases at J, with 15 bases between the two ends. CDR3 coding DNA: TGTGCCAGCAGCTTAGCGGTAAGCGAGGCGGCCTCCTACGAGCAGTACTTC. It specifies CASSLAVSEAASYEQYF. The full variable domain, completed using reference TRBV7-2 and TRBJ2-7, is GAGVSQSPSNKVTEKGKDVELRCDPISGHTALYWYRQSLGQGLEFLIYFQGNSAPDKSGLPSDRFSAERTGGSVSTLTIQRTQQEDSAVYLCASSLAVSEAASYEQYFGPGTRLTVT.

This chain joins TRBV28 and TRBJ2-1; D not certain. Germline-derived CDR1 and CDR2 are MDHEN and SYDVKM. V was shortened by 2 bases and J by 3 bases, with 5 bases between the two germline ends. The CDR3 loop spans 13 amino acids. The CDR3 loop reads CASSLGGYNEQFF. The CDR3 nucleotides read TGTGCCAGCAGTTTAGGCGGCTACAATGAGCAGTTCTTC.

This rearrangement joins TRBV27 to TRBJ2-1, with 8 nucleotides matching TRBD2. The CDR3 length is 15 residues. Per the germline V gene, CDR1 is MNHEY and CDR2 is SMNVEV (reference sequence). J lost 5 bases, V lost 2 bases, and 5 bases had no gene match. This CDR3 is CASSLSGSDHNEQFF. Here the CDR3 DNA reads TGTGCCAGCAGTTTAAGCGGGAGCGATCACAATGAGCAGTTCTTC.

The V gene is TRBV25-1, the J gene TRBJ2-3, with a possible D match to TRBD1 (6 bases). Germline V gene sequence: CDR1 MGHDK, CDR2 SYGVNS. This CDR3 region has 13 residues. The V and J ends lost 7 bases and 3 bases respectively, with 11 bases between them. CDR3 residues: CASIAGVTDTQYF. Written as DNA, the CDR3 is TGTGCCAGCATAGCAGGGGTAACAGATACGCAGTATTTT. Looking up the rest from reference TRBV25-1 and TRBJ2-3 gives the full variable domain: EADIYQTPRYLVIGTGKKITLECSQTMGHDKMYWYQQDPGMELHLIHYSYGVNSTEKGDLSSESTVSRIRTEHFPLTLESARPSHTSQYLCASIAGVTDTQYFGPGTRLTVL.

The chain uses TRBV9 and TRBJ2-7; possible D gene TRBD2, 5 bases. The CDR3 extends over 15 amino acids. The germline CDR1 and CDR2 sequences are SGDLS and YYNGEE. The V end lost 0 bases, the J end lost 5 bases, and 15 bases lay between the germline ends. CDR3 residues: CASSVGTGVRDEQYF. The CDR3 DNA reads TGTGCCAGCAGCGTAGGGACTGGAGTTCGGGACGAGCAGTACTTC.

J is TRBJ2-3 and V is TRBV4-1, with TRBD1 as a possible D gene (5 bases). Per the germline V gene, CDR1 is MGHRA and CDR2 is YSYEKL. Trimming cost V 3 bases and J 0 bases, with 7 bases left between them. The CDR3 has 14 residues. CDR3 bases: TGCGCCAGCAGCCAGCCAGGGAGCACAGATACGCAGTATTTT. This sequence encodes CASSQPGSTDTQYF.

The gene calls are TRBV6-5 and TRBJ1-5; possibly TRBD1 for D (6 bases). Germline CDR1 and CDR2: MNHEY and SVGAGI. This CDR3 is 14 amino acids long. V lost 5 bases, J lost 7 bases, and 15 bases lay in between. CDR3 bases: TGTGCCAGCAGTACAACCGGGACACCACAGCCCCAGCATTTT. Amino acids: CASSTTGTPQPQHF.

The chain recombines TRBV11-3 with TRBJ2-2; 7 bases are a match to TRBD1. The CDR3 totals 15 residues. CDR1 is SGHNT and CDR2 is YENEEA in the germline V gene. The V gene end was trimmed by 8 bases and the J gene end by 3 bases; junction bases not matched to a gene: 9. CDR3 sequence (DNA): TGTGCCAGCCACCCAGGGGGATTACACACCGGGGAGCTGTTTTTT. Protein product: CASHPGGLHTGELFF.

The chain combines TRBV7-8 with TRBJ2-5, with 14 bases aligning to TRBD2. After removal of 5 bases from V and 6 bases from J, the junction contained 11 bases not matched to a gene. The CDR3 spans 17 residues. Germline V gene lookup returns CDR1 SGHVS and CDR2 FQNEAQ. The CDR3 reads CASSPDQGTSGRKTQYF. Written as DNA, the CDR3 is TGTGCCAGCAGCCCAGACCAGGGGACTAGCGGGAGAAAGACCCAGTACTTC.

This clone was counted a single time. V usage is TRBV28 and J usage is TRBJ2-5, with a possible D match to TRBD2 (7 bases). CDR3 length equals 13 residues. Trimming shortened V by 3 bases and J by 5 bases, and 10 bases separated the two germline ends. CDR1 is MDHEN and CDR2 is SYDVKM in the germline V gene. The CDR3, as DNA: TGTGCCAGCAGTTTTTGGGGGGGCGAGACCCAGTACTTC. Its translation: CASSFWGGETQYF.

The chain combines TRBV4-3 with TRBJ1-4; no firm D call. V was cut by 1 base and J by 11 bases, with 11 bases left in between. CDR1 is LGHNA and CDR2 is YSLEER in the germline V gene. The CDR3 is made up of 13 amino acids. CDR3 DNA: TGCGCCAGCAGCCAAGTGGCGGGAGTTAAACTGTTTTTT. This gives the protein CASSQVAGVKLFF.

The gene calls are TRBV2 and TRBJ2-7, with D perhaps TRBD1 (6 bases). From germline, CDR1 is SNHLY and CDR2 FYNNEI. This CDR3 is built from 13 residues. The V gene lost 6 bases and the J gene lost 7 bases, with 16 bases spanning the gap. Here the CDR3 reads CASSGYRVGEQYF. For the CDR3, the DNA is TGTGCCAGCAGCGGTTACAGGGTCGGGGAGCAGTACTTC.

J is TRBJ2-7 and V is TRBV7-2; no clear D gene. This CDR3 has 13 residues. Germline loops: CDR1 SGHTA, CDR2 FQGNSA. V lost 5 bases and J 4 bases, leaving 12 bases between the germline ends. The CDR3 region is CASSPPGQYEQYF. The CDR3 DNA is TGTGCCAGCAGCCCCCCGGGTCAGTACGAGCAGTACTTC.

The chain has TRBV4-3 and TRBJ2-2; TRBD1 aligns across 7 bases. CDR1 LGHNA and CDR2 YSLEER come from the germline V gene. After removal of 1 base from V and 5 bases from J, the junction contained 7 bases not matched to a gene. The CDR3 runs to 16 residues. The CDR3 nucleotides are TGCGCCAGCAGCCAAGGGGACAGTAGGTTAACCGGGGAGCTGTTTTTT. Encoded protein: CASSQGDSRLTGELFF.

The chain has TRBV19 and TRBJ2-7, with TRBD1 matching over 7 bases. This CDR3 region has 17 residues. CDR1 LNHDA and CDR2 SQIVND come from the germline V gene (reference sequence). The J segment lost 2 bases and the V segment lost 2 bases, leaving 12 bases of the junction unmatched. Here the CDR3 DNA reads TGTGCCAGTAGTATAATCTTAGTGAGAGGGGGCCCCTACGAGCAGTACTTC. This codes for CASSIILVRGGPYEQYF.

This clone was counted a single time. The V and J genes are TRBV4-1 and TRBJ2-7; 8 bases are a match to TRBD1. With 1 base clipped from V and 5 bases from J, the junction kept 4 bases outside the gene matches. The CDR3 is made up of 14 amino acids. From germline, CDR1 is MGHRA and CDR2 YSYEKL. DNA for the CDR3: TGCGCCAGCAGCCAAGTGGACAGGGAGAACGAGCAGTACTTC. Its protein is CASSQVDRENEQYF.